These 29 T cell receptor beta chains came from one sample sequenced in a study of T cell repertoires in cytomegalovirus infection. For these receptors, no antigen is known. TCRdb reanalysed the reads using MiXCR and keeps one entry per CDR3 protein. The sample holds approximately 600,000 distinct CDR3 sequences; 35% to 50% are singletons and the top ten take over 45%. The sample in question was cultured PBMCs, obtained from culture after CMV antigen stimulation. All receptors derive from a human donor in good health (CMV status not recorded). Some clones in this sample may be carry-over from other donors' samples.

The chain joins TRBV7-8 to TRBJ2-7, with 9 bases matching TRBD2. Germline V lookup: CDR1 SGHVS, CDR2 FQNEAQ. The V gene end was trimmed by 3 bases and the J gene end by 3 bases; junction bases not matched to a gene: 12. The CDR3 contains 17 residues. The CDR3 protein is CASSFIRSGSAVYEQYF. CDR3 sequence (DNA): TGTGCCAGCAGCTTTATCCGTAGCGGGAGTGCTGTCTACGAGCAGTACTTC.

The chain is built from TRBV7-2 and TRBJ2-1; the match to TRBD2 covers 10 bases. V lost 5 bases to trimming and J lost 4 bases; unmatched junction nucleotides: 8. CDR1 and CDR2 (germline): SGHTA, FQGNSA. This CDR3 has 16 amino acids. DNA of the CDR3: TGTGCCAGCAGCCCCCTTAGCGGGAGGCCTTACAATGAGCAGTTCTTC. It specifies CASSPLSGRPYNEQFF.

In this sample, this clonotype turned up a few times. The CDR3, as DNA: TGTGCCAGCAGCTTACCCTTAGACCTGTACCAAGAGACCCAGTACTTC. Translated, it gives CASSLPLDLYQETQYF. This sequence joins TRBV5-6 and TRBJ2-5; D gene uncertain. The CDR3 spans 16 residues. V dropped 2 bases and J dropped 0 bases, with 14 bases sitting between them. CDR1 and CDR2 from the germline V gene are SGHDT and YYEEEE.

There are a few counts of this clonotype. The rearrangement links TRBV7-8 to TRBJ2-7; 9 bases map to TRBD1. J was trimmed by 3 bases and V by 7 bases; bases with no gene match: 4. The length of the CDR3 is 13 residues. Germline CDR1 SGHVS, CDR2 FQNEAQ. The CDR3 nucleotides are TGTGCCAGCAATCCGGACAGGGGCTACGAGCAGTACTTC. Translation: CASNPDRGYEQYF.

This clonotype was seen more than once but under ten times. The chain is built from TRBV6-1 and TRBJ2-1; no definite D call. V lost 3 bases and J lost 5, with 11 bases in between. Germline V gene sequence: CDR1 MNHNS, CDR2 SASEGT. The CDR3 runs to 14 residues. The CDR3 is CASSEGLRNNEQFF. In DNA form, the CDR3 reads TGTGCCAGCAGTGAGGGCCTACGAAACAATGAGCAGTTCTTC.

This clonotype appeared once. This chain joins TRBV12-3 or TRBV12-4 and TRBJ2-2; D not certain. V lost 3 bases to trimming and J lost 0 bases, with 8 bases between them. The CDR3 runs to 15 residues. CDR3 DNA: TGTGCCAGCAGTTTGGGCAGCACGAACACCGGGGAGCTGTTTTTT. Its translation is CASSLGSTNTGELFF.

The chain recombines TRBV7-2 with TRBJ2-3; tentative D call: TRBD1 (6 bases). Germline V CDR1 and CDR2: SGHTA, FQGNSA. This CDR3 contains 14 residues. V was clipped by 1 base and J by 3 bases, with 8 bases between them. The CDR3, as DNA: TGTGCCAGCAGCTTAGTCAGGGGTACAGATACGCAGTATTTT. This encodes CASSLVRGTDTQYF.

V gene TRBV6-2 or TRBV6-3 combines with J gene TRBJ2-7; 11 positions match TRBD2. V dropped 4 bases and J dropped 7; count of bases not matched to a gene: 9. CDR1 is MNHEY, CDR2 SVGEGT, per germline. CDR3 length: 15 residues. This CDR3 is CASSFQLAGAGEQYF. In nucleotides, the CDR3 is TGTGCCAGCAGTTTTCAACTAGCGGGAGCGGGTGAGCAGTACTTC.

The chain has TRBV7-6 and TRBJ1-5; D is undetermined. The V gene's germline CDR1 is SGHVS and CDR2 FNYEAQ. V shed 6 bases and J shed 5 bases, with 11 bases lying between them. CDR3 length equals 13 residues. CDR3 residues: CASSPNTDQPQHF. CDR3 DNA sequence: TGTGCCAGCAGTCCTAATACTGATCAGCCCCAGCATTTT.

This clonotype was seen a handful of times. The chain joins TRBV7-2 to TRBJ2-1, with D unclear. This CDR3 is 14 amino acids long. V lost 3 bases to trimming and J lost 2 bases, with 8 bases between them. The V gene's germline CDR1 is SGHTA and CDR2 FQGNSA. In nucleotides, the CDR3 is TGTGCCAGCAGCTTGGAGAGGCCCTACAATGAGCAGTTCTTC. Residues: CASSLERPYNEQFF.

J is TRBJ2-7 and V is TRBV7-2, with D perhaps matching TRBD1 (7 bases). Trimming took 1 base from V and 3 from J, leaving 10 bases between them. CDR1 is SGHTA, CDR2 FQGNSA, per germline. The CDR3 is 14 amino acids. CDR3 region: CASSLVQGGYEQYF. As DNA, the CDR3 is TGTGCCAGCAGCTTAGTGCAGGGGGGCTACGAGCAGTACTTC.

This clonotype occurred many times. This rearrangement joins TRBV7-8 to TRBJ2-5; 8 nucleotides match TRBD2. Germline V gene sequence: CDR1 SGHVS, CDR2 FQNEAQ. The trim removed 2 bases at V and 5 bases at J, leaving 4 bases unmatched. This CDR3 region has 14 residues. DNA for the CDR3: TGTGCCAGCAGCTTACAGCGGGGGAAGGAGACCCAGTACTTC. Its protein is CASSLQRGKETQYF.

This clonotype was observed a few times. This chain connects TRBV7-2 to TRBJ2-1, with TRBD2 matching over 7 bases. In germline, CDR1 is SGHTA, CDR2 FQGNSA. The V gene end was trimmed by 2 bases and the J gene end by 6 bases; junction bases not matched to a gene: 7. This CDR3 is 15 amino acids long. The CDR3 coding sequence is TGTGCCAGCAGCTTACGAGGACTAGTATCCAATGAGCAGTTCTTC. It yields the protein CASSLRGLVSNEQFF.

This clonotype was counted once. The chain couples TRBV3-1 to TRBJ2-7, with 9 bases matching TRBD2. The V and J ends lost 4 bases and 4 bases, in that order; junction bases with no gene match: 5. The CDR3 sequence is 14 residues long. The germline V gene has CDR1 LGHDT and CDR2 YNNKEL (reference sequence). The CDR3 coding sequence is TGTGCCAGCAGCCGGGTTAGCGGGAGTTACGAGCAGTACTTC. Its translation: CASSRVSGSYEQYF.

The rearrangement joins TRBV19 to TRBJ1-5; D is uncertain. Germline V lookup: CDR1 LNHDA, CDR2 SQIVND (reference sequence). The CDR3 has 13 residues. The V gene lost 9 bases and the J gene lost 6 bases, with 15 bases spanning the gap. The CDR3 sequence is CASRGQEGQPQHF. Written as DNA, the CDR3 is TGTGCCAGCCGCGGGCAGGAGGGTCAGCCCCAGCATTTT.

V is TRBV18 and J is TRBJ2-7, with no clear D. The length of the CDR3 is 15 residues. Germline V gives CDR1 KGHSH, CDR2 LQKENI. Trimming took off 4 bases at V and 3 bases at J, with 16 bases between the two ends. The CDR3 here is CASSLSNRPNYEQYF. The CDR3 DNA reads TGTGCCAGCTCACTGTCGAATAGGCCGAACTACGAGCAGTACTTC.

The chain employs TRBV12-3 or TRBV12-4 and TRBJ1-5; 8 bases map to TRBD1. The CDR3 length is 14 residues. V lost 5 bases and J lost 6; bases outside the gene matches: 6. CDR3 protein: CASSTGQGIQPQHF. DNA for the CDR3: TGTGCCAGCAGTACCGGACAGGGCATTCAGCCCCAGCATTTT.

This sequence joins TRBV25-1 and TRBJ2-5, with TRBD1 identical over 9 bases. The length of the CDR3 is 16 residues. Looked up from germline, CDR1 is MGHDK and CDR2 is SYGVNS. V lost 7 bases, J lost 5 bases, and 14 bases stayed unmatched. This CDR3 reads CASTSPPDRGGETQYF. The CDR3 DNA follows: TGTGCCAGCACAAGCCCCCCGGACAGGGGAGGGGAGACCCAGTACTTC.

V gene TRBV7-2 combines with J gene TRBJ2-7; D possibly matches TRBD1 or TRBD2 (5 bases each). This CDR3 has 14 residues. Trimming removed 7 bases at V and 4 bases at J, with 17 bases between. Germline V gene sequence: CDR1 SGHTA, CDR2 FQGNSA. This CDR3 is CASIPLPGRYEQYF. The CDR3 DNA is TGTGCCAGCATCCCTCTCCCGGGGCGGTACGAGCAGTACTTC. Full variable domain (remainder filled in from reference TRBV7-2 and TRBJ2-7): GAGVSQSPSNKVTEKGKDVELRCDPISGHTALYWYRQSLGQGLEFLIYFQGNSAPDKSGLPSDRFSAERTGGSVSTLTIQRTQQEDSAVYLCASIPLPGRYEQYFGPGTRLTVT.

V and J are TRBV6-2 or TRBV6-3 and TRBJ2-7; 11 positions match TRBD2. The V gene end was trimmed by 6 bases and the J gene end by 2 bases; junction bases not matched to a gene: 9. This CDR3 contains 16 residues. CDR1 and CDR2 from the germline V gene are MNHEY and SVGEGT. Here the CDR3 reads CASSPGTSGHTYEQYF. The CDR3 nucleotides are TGTGCCAGCAGCCCAGGGACTAGCGGACACACCTACGAGCAGTACTTC.

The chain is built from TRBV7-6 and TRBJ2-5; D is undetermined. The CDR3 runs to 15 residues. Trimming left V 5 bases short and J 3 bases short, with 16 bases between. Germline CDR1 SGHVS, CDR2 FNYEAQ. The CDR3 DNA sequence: TGTGCCAGCAGCCTCAGGACCCGAGCCGAAGAGACCCAGTACTTC. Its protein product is CASSLRTRAEETQYF.

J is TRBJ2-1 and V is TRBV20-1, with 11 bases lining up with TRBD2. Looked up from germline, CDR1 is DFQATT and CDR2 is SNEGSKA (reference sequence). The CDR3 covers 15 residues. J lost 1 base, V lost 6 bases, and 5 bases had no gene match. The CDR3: CSATTSGSSYNEQFF. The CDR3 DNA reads TGCAGTGCAACTACTAGCGGGAGTTCCTACAATGAGCAGTTCTTC.

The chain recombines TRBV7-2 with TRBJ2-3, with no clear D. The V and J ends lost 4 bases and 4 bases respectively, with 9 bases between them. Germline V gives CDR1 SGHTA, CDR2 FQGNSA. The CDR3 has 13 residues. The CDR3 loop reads CASSSNVADTQYF. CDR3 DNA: TGTGCCAGCAGCTCCAACGTCGCAGATACGCAGTATTTT.

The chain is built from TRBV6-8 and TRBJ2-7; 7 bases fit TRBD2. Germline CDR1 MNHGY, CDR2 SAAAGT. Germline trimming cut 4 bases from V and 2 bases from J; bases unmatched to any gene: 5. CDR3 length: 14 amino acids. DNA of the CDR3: TGTGCCAGCAGTTGGGAGGGAAGTCCCTACGAGCAGTACTTC. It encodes CASSWEGSPYEQYF.

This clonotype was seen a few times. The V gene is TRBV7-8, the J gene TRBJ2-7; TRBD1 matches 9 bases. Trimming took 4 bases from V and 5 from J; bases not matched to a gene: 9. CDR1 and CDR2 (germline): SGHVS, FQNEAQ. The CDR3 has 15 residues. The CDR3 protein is CASSSLWTGENEQYF. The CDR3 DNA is TGTGCCAGCAGCTCCCTTTGGACAGGGGAAAACGAGCAGTACTTC. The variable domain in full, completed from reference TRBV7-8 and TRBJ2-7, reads GAGVSQSPRYKVAKRGQDVALRCDPISGHVSLFWYQQALGQGPEFLTYFQNEAQLDKSGLPSDRFFAERPEGSVSTLKIQRTQQEDSAVYLCASSSLWTGENEQYFGPGTRLTVT.

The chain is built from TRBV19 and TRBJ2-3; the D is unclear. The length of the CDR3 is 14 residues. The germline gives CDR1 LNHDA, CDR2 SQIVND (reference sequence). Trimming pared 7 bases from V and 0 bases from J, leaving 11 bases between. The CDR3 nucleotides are TGTGCCAGTAAAAGAGAGCGAAGCACAGATACGCAGTATTTT. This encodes CASKRERSTDTQYF. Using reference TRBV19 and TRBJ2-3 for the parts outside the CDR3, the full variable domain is DGGITQSPKYLFRKEGQNVTLSCEQNLNHDAMYWYRQDPGQGLRLIYYSQIVNDFQKGDIAEGYSVSREKKESFPLTVTSAQKNPTAFYLCASKRERSTDTQYFGPGTRLTVL.

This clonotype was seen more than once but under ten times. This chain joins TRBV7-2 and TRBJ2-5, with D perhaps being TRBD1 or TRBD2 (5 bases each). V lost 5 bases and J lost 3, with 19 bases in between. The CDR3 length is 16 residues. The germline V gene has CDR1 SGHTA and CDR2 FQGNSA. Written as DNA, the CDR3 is TGTGCCAGCAGCCGTACGGGGCTAGCTTCGGAAGAGACCCAGTACTTC. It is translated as CASSRTGLASEETQYF. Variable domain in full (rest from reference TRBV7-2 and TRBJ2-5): GAGVSQSPSNKVTEKGKDVELRCDPISGHTALYWYRQSLGQGLEFLIYFQGNSAPDKSGLPSDRFSAERTGGSVSTLTIQRTQQEDSAVYLCASSRTGLASEETQYFGPGTRLLVL.

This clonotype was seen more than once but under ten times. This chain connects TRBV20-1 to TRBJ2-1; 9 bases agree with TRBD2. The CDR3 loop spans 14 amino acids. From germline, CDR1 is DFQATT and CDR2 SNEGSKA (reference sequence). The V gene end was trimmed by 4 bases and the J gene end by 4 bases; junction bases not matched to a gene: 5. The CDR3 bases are TGCAGTGCTAAAGCGGGGGGACAATACAATGAGCAGTTCTTC. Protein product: CSAKAGGQYNEQFF.

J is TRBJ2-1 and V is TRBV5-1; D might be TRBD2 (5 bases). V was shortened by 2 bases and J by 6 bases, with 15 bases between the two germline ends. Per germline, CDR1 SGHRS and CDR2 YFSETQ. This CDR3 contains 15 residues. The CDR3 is CASSFFGLAGNEQFF. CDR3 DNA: TGCGCCAGCAGCTTTTTTGGGCTAGCAGGCAATGAGCAGTTCTTC. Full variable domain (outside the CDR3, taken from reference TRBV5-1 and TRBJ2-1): KAGVTQTPRYLIKTRGQQVTLSCSPISGHRSVSWYQQTPGQGLQFLFEYFSETQRNKGNFPGRFSGRQFSNSRSEMNVSTLELGDSALYLCASSFFGLAGNEQFFGPGTRLTVL.